The 27 T cell receptor beta chains reported below all come from one sample, sequenced in a study of cytotoxic CD8 clonotypes in ibrutinib-treated CLL. Repertoires were generated with immunoSEQ multiplex PCR, while TCRdb's copy carries only in-frame clones and drops some. Of 65,000 to 95,000 clones in the sample, more than 70% were seen once. Specimen: PBMCs, collected before ibrutinib treatment. These TCRs come from a human donor with chronic lymphocytic leukemia.

The chain has TRBV10-3 and TRBJ1-1; the D is unclear. CDR3 size: 11 residues. The germline CDR1 and CDR2 sequences are ENHRY and SYGVKD. Trimming stripped 6 bases from V and 0 bases from J, with 2 bases between. This chain's CDR3 is CAIRVNTEAFF. CDR3 DNA sequence: TGTGCCATCAGGGTGAACACTGAAGCTTTCTTT.

The gene calls are TRBV28 and TRBJ2-3, with D possibly being TRBD2 (5 bases). The CDR3 sequence is 16 residues long. The germline CDR1 and CDR2 sequences are MDHEN and SYDVKM. Trimming cost V 2 bases and J 6 bases, with 18 bases left between them. CDR3 sequence: CASSLKGNSQRDTQYF. In DNA, the CDR3 is TGTGCCAGCAGTTTAAAAGGGAATTCCCAGCGGGATACGCAGTATTTT.

The chain recombines TRBV19 with TRBJ2-2; the match to TRBD2 covers 7 bases. The V gene's germline CDR1 is LNHDA and CDR2 SQIVND (reference sequence). The CDR3 extends over 16 amino acids. Trimming removed 9 bases from V and 4 bases from J; junction bases left unmatched: 14. The CDR3 region is CASGASGGPLTGELFF. The CDR3 DNA reads TGTGCCAGCGGAGCTAGCGGAGGGCCCCTCACCGGGGAGCTGTTTTTT.

The V call is TRBV29-1, the J call TRBJ2-1; D is unresolved. The CDR3 has 19 amino acids. Trimming took off 1 base at V and 5 bases at J, with 27 bases between the two ends. The germline CDR1 and CDR2 sequences are SQVTM and ANQGSEA. This chain's CDR3 is CSVEAILEAPTTADNEQFF. The CDR3 nucleotides are TGCAGCGTTGAAGCCATTCTAGAAGCCCCTACCACCGCCGACAATGAGCAGTTCTTC.

The chain uses TRBV7-9 and TRBJ1-3; D gene unclear. From germline, CDR1 is SEHNR and CDR2 FQNEAQ (reference sequence). The CDR3 extends over 16 amino acids. V shed 4 bases and J shed 0 bases, with 13 bases lying between them. This CDR3 is CASSSHQAASGNTIYF. CDR3 DNA: TGTGCCAGCAGCTCCCATCAGGCGGCCTCTGGAAACACCATATATTTT.

The V and J genes are TRBV9 and TRBJ1-1; possible D gene TRBD1, 6 bases. The CDR3 sequence is 14 residues long. The V end was cut by 5 bases, the J end by 0 bases, with 11 bases between. Germline V lookup: CDR1 SGDLS, CDR2 YYNGEE. CDR3 nucleotides: TGTGCCAGCAGTCAACAGGGAATGAACACTGAAGCTTTCTTT. Translated: CASSQQGMNTEAFF. Based on the CDR3 plus reference TRBV9 and TRBJ1-1, the full variable domain is DSGVTQTPKHLITATGQRVTLRCSPRSGDLSVYWYQQSLDQGLQFLIQYYNGEERAKGNILERFSAQQFPDLHSELNLSSLELGDSALYFCASSQQGMNTEAFFGQGTRLTVV.

The V gene is TRBV7-6, the J gene TRBJ2-5; D is perhaps TRBD2 (7 bases). Germline-derived CDR1 and CDR2 are SGHVS and FNYEAQ. The CDR3 runs 15 residues. V was pared by 10 bases and J by 7 bases, with 25 bases between. The CDR3 DNA is TGTGCCACCCATCAACGGGGGCTGACGGGGGGGACCCAGTACTTC. Translated, it gives CATHQRGLTGGTQYF.

V gene TRBV6-5 combines with J gene TRBJ2-7, with TRBD1 matching 8 bases. The CDR3 spans 15 residues. V shed 8 bases, J shed 1 base, and the junction held 10 bases outside the gene matches. Germline CDR1 reads MNHEY; CDR2 reads SVGAGI. This chain's CDR3 is CASGPTTGGSYEQYF. In nucleotides, the CDR3 is TGTGCCAGCGGCCCCACAACAGGGGGTTCCTACGAGCAGTACTTC.

The genes are TRBV5-6 and TRBJ1-5; D uncertain. Trimming left V 0 bases short and J 3 bases short, with 7 bases between. The CDR3 has 14 amino acids. CDR1 is SGHDT and CDR2 is YYEEEE in the germline V gene. In DNA, the CDR3 is TGTGCCAGCAGCTTGGGTGGGGTCAATCAGCCCCAGCATTTT. Translated, it gives CASSLGGVNQPQHF.

The chain uses TRBV14 and TRBJ1-5; D unresolved. CDR3 length: 13 residues. Trimming cost V 0 bases and J 7 bases, with 7 bases left between them. Germline CDR1 is SGHDN and CDR2 is FVKESK. Here the CDR3 reads CASSQERDQPQHF. In nucleotides, the CDR3 is TGTGCCAGCAGCCAAGAAAGAGACCAGCCCCAGCATTTT.

The rearrangement links TRBV5-1 to TRBJ1-1, with TRBD1 matching over 8 bases. The CDR3 extends over 15 amino acids. The V segment lost 3 bases and the J segment 1 base; nucleotides outside the gene matches: 5. CDR1 is SGHRS and CDR2 is YFSETQ in the germline V gene. The CDR3 DNA sequence: TGCGCCAGCAGCTCCTGGGGACAGGAGAACACTGAAGCTTTCTTT. Translated: CASSSWGQENTEAFF.

The rearrangement links TRBV29-1 to TRBJ1-2; TRBD1 matches 7 bases. Germline V gene sequence: CDR1 SQVTM, CDR2 ANQGSEA. This CDR3 has 11 residues. V shed 1 base and J 14 bases; nucleotides not matched to a gene: 7. DNA for the CDR3: TGCAGCGTTGAAGGAGGGACAGTGCGAACCTTC. Its translation: CSVEGGTVRTF.

This clone was picked up one time. J is TRBJ2-7 and V is TRBV11-3, with D hard to call. Looked up from germline, CDR1 is SGHNT and CDR2 is YENEEA. V lost 6 bases, J lost 7 bases, and 10 bases lay in between. CDR3 length equals 11 residues. The CDR3 reads CASRGRWEQYF. The CDR3 DNA follows: TGTGCCAGCAGGGGTCGGTGGGAGCAGTACTTC.

V and J are TRBV7-2 and TRBJ2-2, with D unclear. The CDR3 extends over 12 amino acids. Germline V gives CDR1 SGHTA, CDR2 FQGNSA. The germline V and J ends were trimmed by 3 bases and 8 bases, with 7 bases remaining between them. CDR3 nucleotides: TGTGCCAGCAGCTTTGGCTTGGGGGAGCTGTTTTTT. Encoded protein: CASSFGLGELFF.

The genes are TRBV5-1 and TRBJ1-1; D gene ambiguous. V shed 0 bases and J shed 3 bases, with 6 bases lying between them. Germline lookup yields CDR1 SGHRS and CDR2 YFSETQ. This CDR3 spans 13 amino acids. The CDR3 nucleotides are TGCGCCAGCAGCTTGGGGATACACACTGAAGCTTTCTTT. Its protein is CASSLGIHTEAFF.

As to this clone: Other DNA sequences in the same sample also yield this CDR3. The gene calls are TRBV5-1 and TRBJ1-1; D might be TRBD1 (5 bases). Per germline, CDR1 SGHRS and CDR2 YFSETQ. V gave up 0 bases and J gave up 5 bases, with 14 bases separating them. There are 15 residues in the CDR3. This chain's CDR3 is CASSLDVSGGTEAFF. DNA of the CDR3: TGCGCCAGCAGCTTGGATGTGTCTGGGGGGACTGAAGCTTTCTTT.

This clone occurred a few times. The chain carries TRBV5-8 and TRBJ1-3; the D gene is possibly TRBD1 (5 bases). Germline CDR1 and CDR2: SGHTS and YDEGEE. The CDR3 sequence is 15 residues long. The germline V and J ends were trimmed by 3 bases and 4 bases, with 14 bases remaining between them. CDR3 sequence (DNA): TGTGCCAGCAGCTCCCACAGGAAGGTGGGAAACACCATATATTTT. Its protein is CASSSHRKVGNTIYF.

As regards this clone: Different DNA sequences within this sample yield the same CDR3. V usage is TRBV7-3 and J usage is TRBJ2-5, with a weak D call TRBD1 (6 bases). Deletions cut 5 bases from V and 5 bases from J, with 12 bases between. CDR3 length equals 13 residues. Germline V gives CDR1 SGHTA, CDR2 FQGTGA. CDR3 residues: CASSTGSGETQYF. The CDR3 DNA reads TGTGCCAGCAGCACAGGGTCAGGCGAGACCCAGTACTTC.

CDR3 in amino acids: CASSDRVTEAFF. The DNA for the CDR3 is TGTGCCAGCAGTGATCGGGTGACTGAAGCTTTCTTT. The chain joins TRBV13 to TRBJ1-1; D not certain. The CDR3 contains 12 residues. V lost 6 bases and J 5 bases, leaving 10 bases between the germline ends. The germline CDR1 and CDR2 sequences are PRHDT and FYEKMQ (reference sequence).

The V call is TRBV6-5, the J call TRBJ2-3, with a weak D call TRBD2 (6 bases). The V and J ends lost 5 bases and 6 bases respectively, with 15 bases between them. This CDR3 has 14 amino acids. Germline V lookup: CDR1 MNHEY, CDR2 SVGAGI. In nucleotides, the CDR3 is TGTGCCAGCAGTAGTAGCGGTGGGAGGGATACGCAGTATTTT. Translation gives CASSSSGGRDTQYF.

This chain uses TRBV11-2 with TRBJ1-2; D is unresolved. Trimming left V 0 bases short and J 10 bases short, with 12 bases between. There are 13 residues in the CDR3. The germline gives CDR1 SGHAT, CDR2 FQNNGV. DNA for the CDR3: TGTGCCAGCAGCTTAGATCCGCGGTTCGACTACACCTTC. Residues: CASSLDPRFDYTF.

CDR3 protein: CAWSVGGQGKETQYF. The CDR3 DNA follows: TGTGCCTGGAGTGTAGGGGGACAGGGTAAAGAGACCCAGTACTTC. This chain joins TRBV30 and TRBJ2-5; 9 nucleotides match TRBD1. Germline lookup yields CDR1 GTSNPN and CDR2 SVGIG (reference sequence). The length of the CDR3 is 15 residues. V shed 0 bases, J shed 3 bases, and the junction held 5 bases outside the gene matches. The full variable domain, with the rest looked up from reference TRBV30 and TRBJ2-5, is SQTIHQWPATLVQPVGSPLSLECTVEGTSNPNLYWYRQAAGRGLQLLFYSVGIGQISSEVPQNLSASRPQDRQFILSSKKLLLSDSGFYLCAWSVGGQGKETQYFGPGTRLLVL.

The rearrangement joins TRBV5-1 to TRBJ2-5; unclear D gene. Germline values: CDR1 SGHRS, CDR2 YFSETQ. The CDR3 contains 15 residues. The V end was cut by 0 bases, the J end by 1 base, with 10 bases between. CDR3 protein: CASSLGQAFQETQYF. CDR3 nucleotides: TGCGCCAGCAGCTTGGGGCAGGCCTTCCAAGAGACCCAGTACTTC.

This chain uses TRBV18 with TRBJ2-6; either TRBD1 or TRBD2 may fit D (5 bases each). Deletions cut 6 bases from V and 0 bases from J, with 15 bases between. The CDR3 extends over 17 amino acids. Germline V gene data show CDR1 as KGHSH and CDR2 as LQKENI. This CDR3 is CASSAAGTFSGANVLTF. The CDR3 DNA is TGTGCCAGCTCTGCTGCAGGGACCTTCTCTGGGGCCAACGTCCTGACTTTC.

The chain is built from TRBV11-2 and TRBJ1-2; no clear D gene. The CDR3 is 13 amino acids. Per germline, CDR1 SGHAT and CDR2 FQNNGV. Trimming took off 4 bases at V and 8 bases at J, with 14 bases between the two ends. CDR3 DNA: TGTGCCAGCAGCTCCGGATACAAGGAAGGCTACACCTTC. Translation: CASSSGYKEGYTF.

This chain links TRBV11-2 with TRBJ2-7; 9 bases are shared with TRBD1. The CDR3 length is 14 residues. In germline, CDR1 is SGHAT, CDR2 FQNNGV. V lost 6 bases and J lost 4; bases outside the gene matches: 7. CDR3 loop: CASSLGQGTYEQYF. The CDR3 bases are TGTGCCAGCAGTCTCGGACAGGGGACGTACGAGCAGTACTTC.

CDR3 DNA sequence: TGTGCCAGCAGCTCTCCAGGTGATTTCGCAGATACGCAGTATTTT. Its translation: CASSSPGDFADTQYF. This chain joins TRBV7-2 and TRBJ2-3; unclear D gene. V was clipped by 4 bases and J by 4 bases, with 15 bases between them. The CDR3 contains 15 residues. Germline CDR1 reads SGHTA; CDR2 reads FQGNSA.